The rows below give T cell receptor beta chains drawn from one sample of a study of STAT5B mutations in CD4+ large granular lymphocyte leukemia. TCRdb keeps only in-frame clones here, not all; method: immunoSEQ multiplex PCR. The profile shows under 35,000 clones, around 73% of them singletons. The sample consisted of CD4+ T cells from blood buffy coats. The receptors shown here come from a human donor in good health. Each CDR3 is given with its conserved first and last residue. D genes are given only for firm matches. Size tells how often a clone was seen (once, few, many) or the class of an expanded clone, and some rows leave it out.

clone size	D gene	V gene	J gene	CDR3 protein	CDR3 DNA
NA	TRBD2	TRBV10-2	TRBJ2-1	CASRESGTSGYNEQFF	TGCGCCAGCAGAGAGTCCGGGACTAGCGGCTACAATGAGCAGTTCTTC
few	NA	TRBV19	TRBJ1-5	CASSIVAWKPQHF	TGTGCCAGTAGTATTGTCGCGTGGAAGCCCCAGCATTTT
NA	NA	TRBV6-6	TRBJ2-4	CASSSWDSSNIQYF	TGTGCCAGCAGTTCCTGGGACTCTTCAAACATTCAGTACTTC
few	NA	TRBV7-3	TRBJ1-2	CAGRDPQGHGYTF	TGTGCAGGACGGGACCCTCAGGGTCATGGCTACACCTTC
NA	TRBD2	TRBV19	TRBJ2-2	CASSTVTGGGAATGELFF	TGTGCCAGTAGTACCGTGACTGGCGGGGGGGCCGCCACCGGGGAGCTGTTTTTT
NA	TRBD1	TRBV27	TRBJ2-5	CASSFLDRVPLETQYF	TGTGCCAGCAGTTTTCTTGACAGGGTCCCTCTCGAGACCCAGTACTTC
NA	NA	TRBV11-2	TRBJ1-1	CASSPMGGNTEAFF	TGTGCCAGCAGCCCCATGGGTGGGAACACTGAAGCTTTCTTT
few	TRBD2	TRBV4-1	TRBJ2-6	CASSPQALSGGATGANVLTF	TGCGCCAGCAGCCCTCAGGCCCTTAGCGGGGGGGCCACTGGGGCCAACGTCCTGACTTTC
once	NA	TRBV5-1	TRBJ2-7	CASSLDEGWGSYEQYF	TGCGCCAGCAGCTTGGATGAGGGGTGGGGCTCCTACGAGCAGTACTTC
NA	NA	TRBV4-2	TRBJ2-2	CASSQERISAPNTGELFF	TGTGCCAGCAGCCAAGAGCGAATTTCGGCCCCGAACACCGGGGAGCTGTTTTTT
few	TRBD1	TRBV9	TRBJ2-2	CASSGITDRVGIWDTGELFF	TGTGCCAGCAGCGGCATCACGGACAGGGTCGGTATTTGGGACACCGGGGAGCTGTTTTTT
NA	TRBD2	TRBV7-2	TRBJ2-1	CASSYGLAPEQFF	TGTGCCAGCAGCTATGGACTAGCGCCTGAGCAGTTCTTC
NA	NA	TRBV11-2	TRBJ1-4	CASSLVSSFTGEKLFF	TGTGCCAGCAGCTTAGTGTCGAGTTTTACAGGGGAAAAACTGTTTTTT
NA	NA	TRBV5-8	TRBJ2-5	CASSWDSTDQETQYF	TGTGCCAGCAGCTGGGATAGTACGGACCAAGAGACCCAGTACTTC
NA	NA	TRBV10-3	TRBJ2-5	CASVADPQETQYF	TGTGCCTCAGTAGCGGATCCCCAAGAGACCCAGTACTTC
NA	NA	TRBV27	TRBJ2-1	CASSSLGAYNEQFF	TGTGCCAGCAGTTCGCTGGGAGCCTACAATGAGCAGTTCTTC
NA	NA	TRBV7-2	TRBJ1-2	CASSLVNYGYTF	TGTGCCAGCAGCTTAGTGAACTATGGCTACACCTTC
NA	TRBD1	TRBV7-6	TRBJ1-1	CASSPGTGETEAFF	TGTGCCAGCAGCCCGGGGACAGGGGAGACTGAAGCTTTCTTT
NA	TRBD1	TRBV30	TRBJ1-2	CAWTPGTGTYGYTF	TGTGCCTGGACTCCCGGGACAGGGACTTATGGCTACACCTTC
NA	NA	TRBV5-1	TRBJ1-2	CASSSAVPSNYGYTF	TGCGCCAGCAGCTCTGCCGTCCCGTCTAACTATGGCTACACCTTC
NA	NA	TRBV2	TRBJ2-7	CASSDQGWEQYF	TGTGCCAGCAGTGATCAGGGTTGGGAGCAGTACTTC
few	TRBD1	TRBV7-2	TRBJ1-3	CASSPGGSGNTIYF	TGTGCCAGCAGCCCAGGGGGCTCCGGAAACACCATATATTTT
NA	NA	TRBV6-1	TRBJ2-5	CASRITGEETQYF	TGTGCCAGCAGGATTACAGGAGAAGAGACCCAGTACTTC